A selection of T cell receptor beta chains follows, all from one sample in a study of molecular identifiers for immune sequencing clone quantification. MiXCR, applied by TCRdb to the PCR reads, yields one record per CDR3 protein. In the table there are under 600,000 distinct CDR3 sequences, around 23% of which are singletons. The sample was naive CD8+ T cells from blood, with Jurkat cell RNA spiked in. These receptors were taken from a human donor in good health. Some libraries in this study had Jurkat cell RNA spiked in. CDR3s include the opening cysteine and the closing phenylalanine or tryptophan. Each record gives: D gene, V gene, J gene, clone size, CDR3 DNA, CDR3 protein. A D gene is named only where the DNA matches it firmly. Not every row has a clone size; where given, it reads once, few, many or a size class.

D: -
V: TRBV7-2
J: TRBJ2-5
size: -
DNA: TGTGCCAGCAGCTTTTGGGGGGAAAACCAAGAGACCCAGTACTTC
CDR3: CASSFWGENQETQYF

D: -
V: TRBV24-1
J: TRBJ1-1
size: few
DNA: TGTGCCACCAGTGATGCCCAGGACAGACCGAACACTGAAGCTTTCTTT
CDR3: CATSDAQDRPNTEAFF

D: -
V: TRBV2
J: TRBJ2-5
size: -
DNA: TGTGCCAGCAGTGAAGAAGCGGGTCTAGAGACCCAGTACTTC
CDR3: CASSEEAGLETQYF

D: -
V: TRBV28
J: TRBJ2-2
size: many
DNA: TGTGCCAGCAGTTTTTTGGTGGCGAACACCGGGGAGCTGTTTTTT
CDR3: CASSFLVANTGELFF

D: -
V: TRBV6-5
J: TRBJ2-7
size: -
DNA: TGTGCCAGCAGCCCCGGTGTCAGCGGACTCTCCTGCGAGCAGTACTTC
CDR3: CASSPGVSGLSCEQYF

D: -
V: TRBV29-1
J: TRBJ2-5
size: -
DNA: TGCAGCGTTGAGACGGGAGACATCCAAGAGACCCCGTACTTC
CDR3: CSVETGDIQETPYF

D: TRBD2
V: TRBV6-2/TRBV6-3
J: TRBJ2-3
size: -
DNA: TGTGCCAGCAGTTACACGCTAGCGGGACATAGCACAGATACGCAGTATTTT
CDR3: CASSYTLAGHSTDTQYF

D: -
V: TRBV28
J: TRBJ1-6
size: few
DNA: TGTGCCAGCAGTCTCCCCCGAGGGCGGAATTCACCCCTCCACTTT
CDR3: CASSLPRGRNSPLHF

D: -
V: TRBV7-2
J: TRBJ2-3
size: -
DNA: TGTGCCCGCAGCTTAGAGTCCCTAGAGAGTAGGACAGATACGCAGTATTTT
CDR3: CARSLESLESRTDTQYF

D: TRBD2
V: TRBV5-4
J: TRBJ2-3
size: -
DNA: TGTGCCAGCAGCACGCTAGCGGGGGGCAACACAGATACGCAGTATTTT
CDR3: CASSTLAGGNTDTQYF

D: -
V: TRBV6-5
J: TRBJ2-7
size: once
DNA: TGTGCCAGCTTAGCGGAGGGGGGGGATGAGCAGTACTTC
CDR3: CASLAEGGDEQYF

D: TRBD1
V: TRBV5-6
J: TRBJ1-1
size: many
DNA: TGTGCCAGCAGCTGGGACAGGGGGCCGGTGAACACTGAAGCTTTCTTT
CDR3: CASSWDRGPVNTEAFF

D: TRBD2
V: TRBV9
J: TRBJ2-3
size: many
DNA: TGTGCCAGCAGCACTGCGTCTAGCGGGAGCGTACTTAGTGATACGCAGTATTTT
CDR3: CASSTASSGSVLSDTQYF

D: TRBD1
V: TRBV3-1
J: TRBJ1-4
size: -
DNA: TGTGCCAGCAGCCCCTCAACAGGGGGCCTGGGGACTAATGAAAAACTGTTTTTT
CDR3: CASSPSTGGLGTNEKLFF

D: -
V: TRBV16
J: TRBJ1-1
size: few
DNA: TGTGCCAGCAGCCGCCCAACGGGGGGCCGGGGCACTGAAGCTTTCTTT
CDR3: CASSRPTGGRGTEAFF

D: TRBD2
V: TRBV5-1
J: TRBJ2-5
size: -
DNA: TGCGCCAGCAGCTTGGAATGGACGGGGGGAAGAGAGACCCAGTACTTC
CDR3: CASSLEWTGGRETQYF

D: -
V: TRBV4-1
J: TRBJ2-5
size: many
DNA: TGCGCCAGCAGCCAGGTCTCAGGGCAAGAGACCCAGTACTTC
CDR3: CASSQVSGQETQYF

D: -
V: TRBV12-3/TRBV12-4
J: TRBJ1-2
size: -
DNA: TGTGCCAGCAGTTTTGTAGGGAACTATGGCTACACCTTC
CDR3: CASSFVGNYGYTF

D: -
V: TRBV19
J: TRBJ2-2
size: few
DNA: TGTGCCAGTAGTCACCGACAGGCCCCGATCACCGGGGAGCTGTTTTTT
CDR3: CASSHRQAPITGELFF

D: -
V: TRBV27
J: TRBJ2-5
size: -
DNA: TGTGCCAGCAGTTTATTGGGGGGTCGAGAGACCCAGTACTTC
CDR3: CASSLLGGRETQYF

D: -
V: TRBV12-5
J: TRBJ2-1
size: -
DNA: TGTGCTAGTGGTTTGCTCCGGCAGAGCTCCTACAATGAGCAGTTCTTC
CDR3: CASGLLRQSSYNEQFF

D: -
V: TRBV3-1
J: TRBJ2-2
size: few
DNA: TGTGCCAGCAGCCCCGGGATGAACACCGGGGAGCTGTTTTTT
CDR3: CASSPGMNTGELFF

D: TRBD1
V: TRBV9
J: TRBJ1-1
size: -
DNA: TGTGCCAGCAGCGGCGGACAGGGGCTGAACACTGAAGCTTTCTTT
CDR3: CASSGGQGLNTEAFF

D: -
V: TRBV27
J: TRBJ2-1
size: -
DNA: TGTGCCAGCAGCTTCCGGGCCCTAGACAATGCGCAGTTCTTC
CDR3: CASSFRALDNAQFF

D: -
V: TRBV27
J: TRBJ2-7
size: -
DNA: TGTGCCACCTCAGTGGGGGCGGGAGACGGAGACGAGCAGTACTTC
CDR3: CATSVGAGDGDEQYF

D: TRBD1
V: TRBV2
J: TRBJ1-4
size: many
DNA: TGTGCCAGCAGTTGGACAGGGGGTAATGAAAAACTGTTTTTT
CDR3: CASSWTGGNEKLFF

D: -
V: TRBV19
J: TRBJ2-7
size: many
DNA: TGTGCCAGTAGTATAGCCCAGGGCTACGAGCAGTACTTC
CDR3: CASSIAQGYEQYF